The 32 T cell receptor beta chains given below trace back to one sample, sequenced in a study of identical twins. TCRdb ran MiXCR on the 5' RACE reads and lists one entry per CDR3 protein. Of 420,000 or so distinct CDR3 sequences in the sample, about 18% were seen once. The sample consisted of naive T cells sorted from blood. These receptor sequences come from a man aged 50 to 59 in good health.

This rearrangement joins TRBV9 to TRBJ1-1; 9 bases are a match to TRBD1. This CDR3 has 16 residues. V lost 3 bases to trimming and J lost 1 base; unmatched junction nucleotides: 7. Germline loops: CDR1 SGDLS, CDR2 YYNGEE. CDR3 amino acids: CASSATRDRENTEAFF. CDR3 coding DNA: TGTGCCAGCAGCGCCACCAGGGACAGGGAGAACACTGAAGCTTTCTTT.

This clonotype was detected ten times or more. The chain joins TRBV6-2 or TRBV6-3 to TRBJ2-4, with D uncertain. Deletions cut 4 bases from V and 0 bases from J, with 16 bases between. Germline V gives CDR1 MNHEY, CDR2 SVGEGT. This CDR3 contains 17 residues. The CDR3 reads CASSLPTEVLAKNIQYF. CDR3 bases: TGTGCCAGCAGTTTACCGACGGAAGTACTAGCCAAAAACATTCAGTACTTC.

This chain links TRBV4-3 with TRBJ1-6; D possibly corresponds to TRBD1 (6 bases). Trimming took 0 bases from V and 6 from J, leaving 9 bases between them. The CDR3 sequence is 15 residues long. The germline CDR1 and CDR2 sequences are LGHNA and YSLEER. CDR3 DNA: TGCGCCAGCAGCCAAGACGCCAGGGGTAATTCACCCCTCCACTTT. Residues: CASSQDARGNSPLHF.

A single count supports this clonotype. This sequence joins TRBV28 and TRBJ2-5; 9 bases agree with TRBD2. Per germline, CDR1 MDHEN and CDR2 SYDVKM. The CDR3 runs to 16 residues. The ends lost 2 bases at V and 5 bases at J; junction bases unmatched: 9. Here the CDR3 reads CASSLLMTSGQETQYF. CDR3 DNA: TGTGCCAGCAGTTTACTTATGACTAGCGGTCAGGAGACCCAGTACTTC. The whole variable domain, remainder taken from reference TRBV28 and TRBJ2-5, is DVKVTQSSRYLVKRTGEKVFLECVQDMDHENMFWYRQDPGLGLRLIYFSYDVKMKEKGDIPEGYSVSREKKERFSLILESASTNQTSMYLCASSLLMTSGQETQYFGPGTRLLVL.

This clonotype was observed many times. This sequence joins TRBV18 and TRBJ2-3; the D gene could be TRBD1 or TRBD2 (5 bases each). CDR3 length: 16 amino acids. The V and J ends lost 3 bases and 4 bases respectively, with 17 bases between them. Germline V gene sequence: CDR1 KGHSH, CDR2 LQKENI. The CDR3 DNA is TGTGCCAGCTCACCGTTCGGGGCGATGCGGGCAGATACGCAGTATTTT. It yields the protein CASSPFGAMRADTQYF.

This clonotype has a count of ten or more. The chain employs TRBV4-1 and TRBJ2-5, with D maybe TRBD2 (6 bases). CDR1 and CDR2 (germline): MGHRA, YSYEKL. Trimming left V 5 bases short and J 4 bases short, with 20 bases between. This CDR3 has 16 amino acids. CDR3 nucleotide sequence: TGCGCCAGCAGCATCGAAGCCCTAGGACTATTAGAGACCCAGTACTTC. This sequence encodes CASSIEALGLLETQYF.

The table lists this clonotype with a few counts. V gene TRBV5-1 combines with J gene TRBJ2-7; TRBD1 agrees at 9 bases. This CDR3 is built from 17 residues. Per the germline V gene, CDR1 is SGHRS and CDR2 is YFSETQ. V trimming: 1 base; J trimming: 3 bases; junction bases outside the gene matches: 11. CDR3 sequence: CASSLPTPRDRDYEQYF. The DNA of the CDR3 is TGCGCCAGCAGCTTGCCCACCCCCCGGGACAGGGACTACGAGCAGTACTTC. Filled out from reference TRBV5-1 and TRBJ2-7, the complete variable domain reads KAGVTQTPRYLIKTRGQQVTLSCSPISGHRSVSWYQQTPGQGLQFLFEYFSETQRNKGNFPGRFSGRQFSNSRSEMNVSTLELGDSALYLCASSLPTPRDRDYEQYFGPGTRLTVT.

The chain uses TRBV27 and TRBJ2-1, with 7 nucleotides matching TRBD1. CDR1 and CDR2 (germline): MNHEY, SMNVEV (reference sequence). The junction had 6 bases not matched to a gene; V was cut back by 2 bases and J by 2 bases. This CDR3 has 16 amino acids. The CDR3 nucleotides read TGTGCCAGCAGTTTACCTGGACAGGTACCCTACAATGAGCAGTTCTTC. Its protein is CASSLPGQVPYNEQFF.

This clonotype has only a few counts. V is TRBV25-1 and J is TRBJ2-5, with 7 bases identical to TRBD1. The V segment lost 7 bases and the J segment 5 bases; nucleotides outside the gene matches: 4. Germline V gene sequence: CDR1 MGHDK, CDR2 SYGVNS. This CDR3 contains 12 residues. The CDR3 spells CASNRGFETQYF. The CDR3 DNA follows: TGTGCCAGCAACAGGGGATTCGAGACCCAGTACTTC.

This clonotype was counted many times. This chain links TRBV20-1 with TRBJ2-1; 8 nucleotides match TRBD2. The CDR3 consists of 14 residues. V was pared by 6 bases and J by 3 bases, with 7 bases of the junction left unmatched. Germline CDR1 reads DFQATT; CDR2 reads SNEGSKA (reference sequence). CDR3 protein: CSATTGTSYNEQFF. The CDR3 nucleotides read TGCAGTGCGACGACCGGGACTAGCTACAATGAGCAGTTCTTC.

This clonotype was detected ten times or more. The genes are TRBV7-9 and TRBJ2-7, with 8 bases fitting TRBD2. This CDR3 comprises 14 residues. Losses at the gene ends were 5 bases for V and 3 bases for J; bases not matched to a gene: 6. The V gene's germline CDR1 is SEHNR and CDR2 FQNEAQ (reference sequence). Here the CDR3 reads CASSPTSGGYEQYF. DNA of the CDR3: TGTGCCAGCAGCCCTACTAGCGGAGGCTACGAGCAGTACTTC.

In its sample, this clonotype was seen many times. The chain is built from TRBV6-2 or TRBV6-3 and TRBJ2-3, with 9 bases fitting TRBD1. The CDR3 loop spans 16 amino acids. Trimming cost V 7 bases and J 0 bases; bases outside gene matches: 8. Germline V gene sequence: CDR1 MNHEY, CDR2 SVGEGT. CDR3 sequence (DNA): TGTGCCAGCAATTGGGACAGGGACGCTAGCACAGATACGCAGTATTTT. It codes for CASNWDRDASTDTQYF.

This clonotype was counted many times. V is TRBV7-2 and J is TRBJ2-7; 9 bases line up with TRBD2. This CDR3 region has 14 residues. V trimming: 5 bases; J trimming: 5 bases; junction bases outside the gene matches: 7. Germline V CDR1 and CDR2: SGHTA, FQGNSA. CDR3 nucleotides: TGTGCCAGCAGCGCAAGTGGGACTAGCCACGAGCAGTACTTC. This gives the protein CASSASGTSHEQYF.

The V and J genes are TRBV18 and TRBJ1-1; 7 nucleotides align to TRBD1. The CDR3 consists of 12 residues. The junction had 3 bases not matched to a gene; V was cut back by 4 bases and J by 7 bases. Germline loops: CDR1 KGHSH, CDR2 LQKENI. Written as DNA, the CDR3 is TGTGCCAGCTCACAGGGACAGATTGAAGCTTTCTTT. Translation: CASSQGQIEAFF.

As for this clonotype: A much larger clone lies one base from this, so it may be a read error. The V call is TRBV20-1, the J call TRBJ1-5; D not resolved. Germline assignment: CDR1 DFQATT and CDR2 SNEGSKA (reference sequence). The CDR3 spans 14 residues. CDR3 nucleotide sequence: TGCAGAGCTAGAGATAGGAGGTATGGGCAGCCCCAGCATTTT. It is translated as CRARDRRYGQPQHF.

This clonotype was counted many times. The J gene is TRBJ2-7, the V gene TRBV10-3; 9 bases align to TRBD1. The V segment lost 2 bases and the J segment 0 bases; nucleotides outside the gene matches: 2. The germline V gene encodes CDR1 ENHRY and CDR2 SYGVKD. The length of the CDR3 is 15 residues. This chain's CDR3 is CAISETGQGSYEQYF. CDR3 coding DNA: TGTGCCATCAGTGAGACGGGACAGGGCTCCTACGAGCAGTACTTC.

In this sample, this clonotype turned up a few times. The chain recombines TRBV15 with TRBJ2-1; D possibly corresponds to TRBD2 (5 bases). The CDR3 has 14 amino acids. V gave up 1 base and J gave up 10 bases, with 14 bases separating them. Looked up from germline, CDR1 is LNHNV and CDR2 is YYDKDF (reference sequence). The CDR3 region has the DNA TGTGCCACCAGCAGAGTAGTAGGTCGGGGAGAGCAGTTCTTC. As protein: CATSRVVGRGEQFF.

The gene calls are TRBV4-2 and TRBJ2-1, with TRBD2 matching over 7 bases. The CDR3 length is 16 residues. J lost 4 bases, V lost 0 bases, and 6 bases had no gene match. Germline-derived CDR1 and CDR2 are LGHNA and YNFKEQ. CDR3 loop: CASSQDRASGYNEQFF. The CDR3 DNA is TGTGCCAGCAGCCAAGATAGAGCTAGCGGATACAATGAGCAGTTCTTC.

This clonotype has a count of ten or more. The DNA of the CDR3 is TGTGCCACCAGTGATTTCTCAGGGTATGGCTACACCTTC. Translating it yields CATSDFSGYGYTF. This chain links TRBV24-1 with TRBJ1-2; possible D gene TRBD1, 5 bases. There are 13 residues in the CDR3. The V and J ends lost 1 base and 5 bases respectively, with 7 bases between them. Looked up from germline, CDR1 is KGHDR and CDR2 is SFDVKD.

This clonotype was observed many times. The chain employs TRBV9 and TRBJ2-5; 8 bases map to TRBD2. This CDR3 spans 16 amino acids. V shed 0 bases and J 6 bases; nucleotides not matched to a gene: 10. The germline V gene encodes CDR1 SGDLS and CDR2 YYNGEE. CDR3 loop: CASSVAPSGGYQTQYF. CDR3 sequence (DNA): TGTGCCAGCAGCGTAGCTCCCAGCGGGGGTTATCAGACCCAGTACTTC.

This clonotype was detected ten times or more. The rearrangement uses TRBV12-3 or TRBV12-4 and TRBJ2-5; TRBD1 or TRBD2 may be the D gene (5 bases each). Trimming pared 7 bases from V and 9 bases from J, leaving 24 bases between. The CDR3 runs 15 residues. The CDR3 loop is CASKLGVDPGFPQYF. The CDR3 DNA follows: TGTGCCAGCAAACTAGGGGTCGACCCGGGATTCCCCCAGTACTTC.

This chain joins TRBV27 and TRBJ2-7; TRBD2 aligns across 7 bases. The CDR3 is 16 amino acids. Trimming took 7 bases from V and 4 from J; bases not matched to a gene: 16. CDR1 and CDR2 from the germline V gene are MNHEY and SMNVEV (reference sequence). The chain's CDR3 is CASNRAGRADLYEQYF. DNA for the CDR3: TGTGCCAGCAACAGAGCGGGACGGGCAGATCTTTACGAGCAGTACTTC.

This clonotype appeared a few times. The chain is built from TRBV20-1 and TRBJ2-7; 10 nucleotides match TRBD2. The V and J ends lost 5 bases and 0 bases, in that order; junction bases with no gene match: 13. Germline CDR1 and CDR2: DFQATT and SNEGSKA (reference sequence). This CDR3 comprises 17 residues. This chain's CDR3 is CSAPRGSGGIYSYEQYF. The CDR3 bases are TGCAGTGCTCCCCGGGGTAGCGGGGGGATCTACTCCTACGAGCAGTACTTC.

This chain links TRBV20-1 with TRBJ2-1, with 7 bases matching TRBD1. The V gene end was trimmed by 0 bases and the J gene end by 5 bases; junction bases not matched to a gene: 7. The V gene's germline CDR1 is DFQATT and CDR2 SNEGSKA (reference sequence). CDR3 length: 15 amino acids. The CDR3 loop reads CSARDTGVGDNEQFF. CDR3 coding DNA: TGCAGTGCTAGAGATACAGGGGTCGGGGACAATGAGCAGTTCTTC.

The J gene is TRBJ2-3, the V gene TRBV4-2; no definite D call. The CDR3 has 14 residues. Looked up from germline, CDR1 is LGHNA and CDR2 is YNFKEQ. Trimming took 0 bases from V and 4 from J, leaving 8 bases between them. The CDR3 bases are TGTGCCAGCAGCCAAGATTTAAGGGCAGATACGCAGTATTTT. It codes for CASSQDLRADTQYF.

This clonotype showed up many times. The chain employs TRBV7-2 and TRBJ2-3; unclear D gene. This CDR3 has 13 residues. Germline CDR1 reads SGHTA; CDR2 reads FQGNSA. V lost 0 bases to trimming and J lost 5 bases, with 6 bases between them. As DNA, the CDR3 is TGTGCCAGCAGCTTAGCGTGGAGAGATACGCAGTATTTT. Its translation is CASSLAWRDTQYF.

The CDR3 sequence: CASRPTGLQPQHF. The CDR3 bases are TGTGCCAGCAGGCCTACAGGGCTTCAGCCCCAGCATTTT. This chain joins TRBV6-6 and TRBJ1-5; possibly TRBD1 for D (6 bases). V was cut by 6 bases and J by 6 bases, with 12 bases left in between. Germline lookup yields CDR1 MNHNY and CDR2 SVGAGI (reference sequence). This CDR3 region has 13 residues.

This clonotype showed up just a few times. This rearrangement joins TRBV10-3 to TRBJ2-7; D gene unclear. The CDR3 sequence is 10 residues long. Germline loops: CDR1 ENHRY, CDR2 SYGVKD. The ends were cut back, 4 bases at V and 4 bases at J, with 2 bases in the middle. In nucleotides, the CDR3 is TGTGCCATCAGTGGATACGAGCAGTACTTC. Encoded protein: CAISGYEQYF.

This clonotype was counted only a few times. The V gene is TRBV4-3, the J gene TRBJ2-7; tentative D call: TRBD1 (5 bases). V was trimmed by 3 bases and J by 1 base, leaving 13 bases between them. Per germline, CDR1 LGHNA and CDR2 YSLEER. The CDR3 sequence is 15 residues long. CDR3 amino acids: CASSHVVTASYEQYF. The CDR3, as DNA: TGCGCCAGCAGCCACGTTGTGACAGCATCCTACGAGCAGTACTTC.

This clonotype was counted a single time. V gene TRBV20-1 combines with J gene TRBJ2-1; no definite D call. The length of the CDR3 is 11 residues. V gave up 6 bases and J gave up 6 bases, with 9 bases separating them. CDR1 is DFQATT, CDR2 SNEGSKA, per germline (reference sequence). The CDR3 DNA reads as TGCAGTGCCCGATACTCCAATGAGCAGTTCTTC. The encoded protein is CSARYSNEQFF.

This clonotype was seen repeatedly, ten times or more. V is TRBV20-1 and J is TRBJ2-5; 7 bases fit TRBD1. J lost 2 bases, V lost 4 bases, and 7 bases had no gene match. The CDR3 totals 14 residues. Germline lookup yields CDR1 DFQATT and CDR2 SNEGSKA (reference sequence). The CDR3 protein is CSANRPGGQETQYF. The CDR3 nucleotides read TGCAGTGCTAACCGTCCAGGGGGACAAGAGACCCAGTACTTC.

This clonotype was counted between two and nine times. CDR3 sequence reads: CATFLGHPHYNEQFF. As DNA, the CDR3 is TGTGCCACCTTTCTGGGGCACCCGCACTACAATGAGCAGTTCTTC. The J gene is TRBJ2-1, the V gene TRBV6-2 or TRBV6-3; weak D call: TRBD1 (5 bases). The CDR3 runs 15 residues. Between the trimmed V and J ends, which lost 10 bases and 3 bases, there was a span of 19 bases. Germline assignment: CDR1 MNHEY and CDR2 SVGEGT.